Below, 32 T cell receptor beta chains from the same sample are listed, as sequenced in a study of CD8+CD57+ T cells in acquired aplastic anemia listed by TCRdb under 2018. Patients chosen for sequencing had shown expansion of CD8+CD57+ cells by flow cytometry. Instrument used: Illumina HiSeq 2000. Genomic DNA served as template for TCR beta VDJ combination and CDR3 sequence profiling. TCRdb itself trimmed the public reads at Q25 with fastp, ran MiXCR and retained productive beta chains. Rows with one shared CDR3 protein collapse into an entry with the most common genes and DNA. For this sample there are about 150,000 distinct CDR3 sequences; more than 40% appear just once. The ten largest make up 30% to 40% of the sample. The sample comprised sorted CD4+, CD8+, or CD8+CD57+ T cells (not recorded which) from PBMCs. The receptor source for this set is a human donor with aplastic anemia.

This clonotype appeared a few times. The CDR3 sequence: CASSIRDSSYEQYF. The CDR3 coding sequence is TGTGCCAGTAGTATCCGGGACAGCTCCTACGAGCAGTACTTC. The chain couples TRBV19 to TRBJ2-7, with 7 nucleotides matching TRBD1. Germline V gene data show CDR1 as LNHDA and CDR2 as SQIVND (reference sequence). V shed 3 bases, J shed 0 bases, and the junction held 2 bases outside the gene matches. CDR3 length: 14 amino acids.

This clonotype was seen ten or more times. CDR3 residues: CASSLGGLMNTEAFF. CDR3 sequence (DNA): TGTGCCAGCAGCTTAGGGGGACTTATGAACACTGAAGCTTTCTTT. The J gene is TRBJ1-1, the V gene TRBV7-9; D may be TRBD1 (5 bases). Germline CDR1 and CDR2: SEHNR and FQNEAQ (reference sequence). V was pared by 1 base and J by 0 bases, with 9 bases between. This CDR3 comprises 15 residues.

The rearrangement uses TRBV9 and TRBJ2-7; 7 bases agree with TRBD1. Per the germline V gene, CDR1 is SGDLS and CDR2 is YYNGEE. Losses at the gene ends were 3 bases for V and 5 bases for J; bases not matched to a gene: 5. CDR3 length: 13 residues. The CDR3 nucleotides read TGTGCCAGCAGCGCACAGGGGTGGCACGAGCAGTACTTC. This sequence encodes CASSAQGWHEQYF.

This clonotype appeared many times. The genes are TRBV4-1 and TRBJ1-1, with D possibly being TRBD1 (6 bases). Germline CDR1 MGHRA, CDR2 YSYEKL. CDR3 length: 15 residues. Trimming took 1 base from V and 4 from J, leaving 13 bases between them. CDR3 protein: CASSQVSGGGTEAFF. The CDR3 DNA is TGCGCCAGCAGCCAAGTCTCCGGGGGCGGCACTGAAGCTTTCTTT.

This clonotype was found many times. The gene calls are TRBV24-1 and TRBJ2-2; D unclear. The CDR3 loop spans 12 amino acids. V was pared by 6 bases and J by 4 bases, with 5 bases between. Germline values: CDR1 KGHDR, CDR2 SFDVKD. CDR3 nucleotides: TGTGCCACCAGTTTCGCCACCGGGGAGCTGTTTTTT. It encodes CATSFATGELFF.

This clonotype was recorded only once. The chain recombines TRBV9 with TRBJ2-7, with D unresolved. The length of the CDR3 is 12 residues. Looked up from germline, CDR1 is SGDLS and CDR2 is YYNGEE. Trimming removed 4 bases at V and 1 base at J, with 6 bases between. In DNA, the CDR3 is TGTGCCAGCAGCTTACCTTCCTACGAGCAGTACTTC. The encoded protein is CASSLPSYEQYF.

A word on this clonotype: A much larger clone sits a single nucleotide away, making a read error possible. The J gene is TRBJ2-7, the V gene TRBV9; 7 nucleotides align to TRBD2. The CDR3 length is 15 residues. V lost 4 bases and J lost 1; bases outside the gene matches: 8. CDR1 SGDLS and CDR2 YYNGEE come from the germline V gene. The CDR3: CASSRTSENSYEQYF. The CDR3 DNA reads as TGTGCCAGCAGCCGTACTAGCGAGAATTCCTACGAGCAGTACTTC.

The genes are TRBV4-2 and TRBJ1-2; no definite D call. CDR1 and CDR2 (germline): LGHNA, YNFKEQ. The CDR3 length is 16 residues. V gave up 1 base and J gave up 4 bases, with 16 bases separating them. CDR3 sequence: CASSQVRAASSYGYTF. The CDR3 coding sequence is TGTGCCAGCAGCCAAGTCCGGGCAGCTTCCTCCTATGGCTACACCTTC.

This clonotype was observed a single time. The chain links TRBV19 to TRBJ2-7; 7 nucleotides match TRBD1. The CDR3 contains 15 residues. CDR1 LNHDA and CDR2 SQIVND come from the germline V gene (reference sequence). Trimming took 3 bases from V and 0 from J; bases not matched to a gene: 5. CDR3 DNA sequence: TGTGCCAGTAGTATCACAGGGGATCGCTCCTACGAGCAGTACTTC. It translates to CASSITGDRSYEQYF.

The table lists this clonotype with many counts. This chain joins TRBV19 and TRBJ1-5, with no clear D. Germline CDR1 reads LNHDA; CDR2 reads SQIVND (reference sequence). Trimming removed 2 bases from V and 0 bases from J, with 5 bases in between. This CDR3 contains 14 residues. The CDR3 here is CASSIYDSNQPQHF. In DNA, the CDR3 is TGTGCCAGTAGTATATACGATAGCAATCAGCCCCAGCATTTT.

This clonotype came up many times. The J gene is TRBJ2-2, the V gene TRBV29-1; the match to TRBD2 covers 7 bases. The trim removed 4 bases at V and 4 bases at J, leaving 6 bases unmatched. There are 14 residues in the CDR3. The germline V gene encodes CDR1 SQVTM and CDR2 ANQGSEA. The CDR3 sequence: CSVGGGSGTGELFF. The CDR3 bases are TGCAGCGTTGGCGGCGGGAGCGGCACCGGGGAGCTGTTTTTT.

This clonotype was recorded a few times. The V and J genes are TRBV27 and TRBJ2-7, with 8 bases that match TRBD1. In germline, CDR1 is MNHEY, CDR2 SMNVEV (reference sequence). The CDR3 sequence is 14 residues long. Trimming at V came to 2 bases and at J to 5 bases, leaving 5 bases not matched to a gene. Here the CDR3 reads CASSLTGGANEQYF. In nucleotides, the CDR3 is TGTGCCAGCAGTTTAACAGGGGGAGCGAACGAGCAGTACTTC.

The gene calls are TRBV10-3 and TRBJ1-2, with a tentative D call TRBD1 (5 bases). The germline gives CDR1 ENHRY, CDR2 SYGVKD. This CDR3 spans 12 amino acids. Trimming took off 7 bases at V and 4 bases at J, with 10 bases between the two ends. CDR3 amino acids: CAINSGTYGYTF. The CDR3 DNA reads as TGTGCCATCAATTCGGGGACCTATGGCTACACCTTC.

This clonotype was seen repeatedly, ten times or more. The CDR3 here is CASSGLRHSTQQSYIQYF. The CDR3 DNA sequence: TGTGCCAGCAGTGGTCTACGGCATTCTACCCAACAATCGTACATTCAGTACTTC. This chain connects TRBV2 to TRBJ2-4, with unresolved D. The CDR3 has 18 residues. CDR1 and CDR2 (germline): SNHLY, FYNNEI. Trimming left V 4 bases short and J 8 bases short, with 27 bases between.

CDR3: CSARRYQETQYF. The CDR3 bases are TGCAGTGCTAGGCGGTACCAAGAGACCCAGTACTTC. The V and J genes are TRBV20-1 and TRBJ2-5; D is uncertain. This CDR3 region has 12 residues. Germline CDR1 reads DFQATT; CDR2 reads SNEGSKA (reference sequence). The V end was cut by 3 bases, the J end by 0 bases, with 5 bases between.

The chain couples TRBV6-1 to TRBJ1-1; D is unclear. CDR1 and CDR2 from the germline V gene are MNHNS and SASEGT. CDR3 length equals 15 residues. Trimming pared 2 bases from V and 2 bases from J, leaving 12 bases between. The CDR3 DNA sequence: TGTGCCAGCAGTGAAATGGGCTATCCTAACACTGAAGCTTTCTTT. Protein: CASSEMGYPNTEAFF.

The chain employs TRBV12-3 or TRBV12-4 and TRBJ2-7, with a tentative D call TRBD2 (5 bases). The CDR3 runs 15 residues. With 6 bases removed from V and 0 bases from J, the gap between germline ends came to 15 bases. CDR3 DNA: TGTGCCAGCAGCCGACAAAACGAGGGCTCCTACGAGCAGTACTTC. This gives the protein CASSRQNEGSYEQYF.

This clonotype was observed many times. V usage is TRBV19 and J usage is TRBJ2-5; D is undetermined. Germline-derived CDR1 and CDR2 are LNHDA and SQIVND (reference sequence). The CDR3 covers 13 residues. The V end lost 7 bases, the J end lost 5 bases, and 14 bases lay between the germline ends. The CDR3 DNA reads as TGTGCCAGTACCGGCGTCCGGGTCGAGACCCAGTACTTC. Amino acid sequence: CASTGVRVETQYF. Together with reference TRBV19 and TRBJ2-5, the CDR3 gives the full variable domain: DGGITQSPKYLFRKEGQNVTLSCEQNLNHDAMYWYRQDPGQGLRLIYYSQIVNDFQKGDIAEGYSVSREKKESFPLTVTSAQKNPTAFYLCASTGVRVETQYFGPGTRLLVL.

This clonotype was found once. The chain is built from TRBV7-6 and TRBJ1-1; D is unclear. The germline V gene encodes CDR1 SGHVS and CDR2 FNYEAQ. The CDR3 is made up of 15 amino acids. V was shortened by 0 bases and J by 1 base, with 9 bases between the two germline ends. Here the CDR3 reads CASSLASTGNTEAFF. CDR3 coding DNA: TGTGCCAGCAGCTTAGCGTCGACGGGGAACACTGAAGCTTTCTTT.

This clonotype showed up many times. V gene TRBV5-1 combines with J gene TRBJ1-1; 7 nucleotides align to TRBD1. The V and J ends lost 2 bases and 1 base, in that order; junction bases with no gene match: 5. The V gene's germline CDR1 is SGHRS and CDR2 YFSETQ. The CDR3 runs 15 residues. The CDR3 DNA reads TGCGCCAGCAGCTTTGGAGGGGGCGCGAACACTGAAGCTTTCTTT. Translated: CASSFGGGANTEAFF.

In regard to this clonotype: A much larger clone is a single base away; this may be a read error. This chain links TRBV7-6 with TRBJ1-5; a weak D match, TRBD1 (5 bases). The CDR3 length is 18 residues. The germline V gene has CDR1 SGHVS and CDR2 FNYEAQ. V was shortened by 1 base and J by 4 bases, with 20 bases between the two germline ends. CDR3 sequence: CASSLGGRPGGINQPQHF. CDR3 in DNA: TGTGCCAGCAGCTTAGGGGGACGGCCAGGCGGGATTAATCAGCCCCAGCATTTT.

This rearrangement joins TRBV24-1 to TRBJ2-5; a possible D gene is TRBD2 (5 bases). The CDR3 runs to 17 residues. Trimming removed 11 bases from V and 1 base from J, with 25 bases in between. Per germline, CDR1 KGHDR and CDR2 SFDVKD. The CDR3 reads CASSQVEAPGSQETQYF. The CDR3 DNA follows: TGTGCCAGCAGCCAAGTGGAGGCTCCGGGGTCCCAAGAGACCCAGTACTTC.

About this clonotype itself: The germline gene is not matched at one end of the junction; a read error may be the cause. J is TRBJ2-2 and V is TRBV10-3, with no clear D. CDR1 and CDR2 (germline): ENHRY, SYGVKD. The CDR3 has 16 amino acids. CDR3 loop: CASSPGRVSNTGELFF. The CDR3 DNA follows: TGTGCCAGCAGTCCAGGACGCGTATCGAACACCGGGGAGCTGTTTTTT.

This clonotype showed up many times. The gene calls are TRBV7-2 and TRBJ1-1; no firm D call. The CDR3 runs 15 residues. In germline, CDR1 is SGHTA, CDR2 FQGNSA. V was pared by 7 bases and J by 1 base, with 16 bases between. Here the CDR3 reads CASTLSFSGNTEAFF. Written as DNA, the CDR3 is TGTGCCAGCACCCTTTCGTTTTCAGGGAACACTGAAGCTTTCTTT.

This clonotype showed up many times. The genes are TRBV7-8 and TRBJ2-7; D gene unclear. Trimming cost V 6 bases and J 2 bases, with 5 bases left between them. Germline lookup yields CDR1 SGHVS and CDR2 FQNEAQ. The CDR3 is made up of 11 amino acids. The chain's CDR3 is CASSTTYEQYF. CDR3 DNA sequence: TGTGCCAGCAGTACGACCTACGAGCAGTACTTC.

The chain is built from TRBV7-8 and TRBJ2-5; a weak D match, TRBD1 (7 bases). The CDR3 length is 14 residues. With 4 bases removed from V and 1 base from J, the gap between germline ends came to 10 bases. Germline CDR1 is SGHVS and CDR2 is FQNEAQ. The CDR3 region is CASSSGGPQETQYF. CDR3 bases: TGTGCCAGCAGCTCAGGGGGGCCCCAAGAGACCCAGTACTTC.

This clonotype was counted a few times. V gene TRBV10-2 combines with J gene TRBJ1-5, with unresolved D. This CDR3 is 14 amino acids long. Between the trimmed V and J ends, which lost 0 bases and 5 bases, there was a span of 8 bases. Germline V gene data show CDR1 as WSHSY and CDR2 as SAAADI. DNA for the CDR3: TGCGCCAGCAGTGAGTCCGCCGGTCATCAGCCCCAGCATTTT. It translates to CASSESAGHQPQHF.

This clonotype was seen repeatedly, ten times or more. The genes are TRBV11-2 and TRBJ2-7; 7 bases align to TRBD2. Germline V gene data show CDR1 as SGHAT and CDR2 as FQNNGV. V lost 3 bases, J lost 6 bases, and 5 bases stayed unmatched. This CDR3 spans 13 amino acids. Written as DNA, the CDR3 is TGTGCCAGCAGCTTCGGGACTAATCGCGAGCAGTACTTC. It translates to CASSFGTNREQYF.

The J gene is TRBJ2-7, the V gene TRBV2; a possible D gene is TRBD1 (6 bases). CDR3 length equals 13 residues. CDR1 and CDR2 from the germline V gene are SNHLY and FYNNEI. The germline V and J ends were trimmed by 2 bases and 3 bases, with 8 bases remaining between them. The CDR3 loop reads CASSEQGRYEQYF. The CDR3 DNA follows: TGTGCCAGCAGTGAACAGGGGCGCTACGAGCAGTACTTC.

The CDR3 spells CASSLRDNNSPLHF. CDR3 nucleotides: TGTGCCAGCAGCTTGCGGGACAATAATTCACCCCTCCACTTT. This chain connects TRBV5-6 to TRBJ1-6, with D possibly TRBD1 on 6 matching bases. There are 14 residues in the CDR3. With 1 base removed from V and 5 bases from J, the gap between germline ends came to 7 bases. Germline V gene data show CDR1 as SGHDT and CDR2 as YYEEEE.

The chain couples TRBV7-3 to TRBJ2-1; TRBD2 might be the D (6 bases). The CDR3 consists of 15 residues. Germline CDR1 SGHTA, CDR2 FQGTGA. V lost 4 bases, J lost 6 bases, and 16 bases lay in between. CDR3 region: CASSYLAGSINEQFF. DNA for the CDR3: TGTGCCAGCAGCTACCTGGCCGGGAGCATCAATGAGCAGTTCTTC.

V gene TRBV15 combines with J gene TRBJ1-6, with a tentative D call TRBD1 (5 bases). Per germline, CDR1 LNHNV and CDR2 YYDKDF (reference sequence). V lost 3 bases to trimming and J lost 16 bases, with 13 bases between them. This CDR3 contains 12 residues. The CDR3, as DNA: TGTGCCACCAGCAGGCCGGGGGACCGTCTCCACTTT. Translating it yields CATSRPGDRLHF.